A selection of T cell receptor beta chains follows, all from one sample in a study of blood T cell repertoires in COVID-19. Assay: immunoSEQ multiplex PCR; the TCRdb copy retains only in-frame clones and omits some. The sample lists about 130,000 clones, 80% to 90% seen once, with roughly 4.3% in the top ten. Sequencing input: PBMCs or T cells enriched from blood (not recorded which). These receptors all come from a man between 45 and 60 years old who had recovered from COVID-19. Each CDR3 is given with its conserved first and last residue. The D gene is left open where the match is weak. Rows give clone size only sometimes, using once, few, many, or a class for an expanded clone.

J gene: TRBJ1-2
V gene: TRBV2
clone size: .
D gene: TRBD1
CDR3 protein: CASSKATGGIDGYTF
CDR3 DNA: TGTGCCAGCAGTAAGGCGACAGGGGGGATTGATGGCTACACCTTC

J gene: TRBJ1-5
V gene: TRBV28
clone size: .
D gene: .
CDR3 protein: CASRWGRVLSNQPQHF
CDR3 DNA: TGTGCCAGCAGGTGGGGCAGGGTGTTGTCCAATCAGCCCCAGCATTTT

J gene: TRBJ1-1
V gene: TRBV7-3
clone size: .
D gene: .
CDR3 protein: CASSMGPGNTEAFF
CDR3 DNA: TGTGCCAGCAGCATGGGGCCAGGGAACACTGAAGCTTTCTTT

J gene: TRBJ2-7
V gene: TRBV18
clone size: .
D gene: .
CDR3 protein: CASSSPDFAYEQYF
CDR3 DNA: TGTGCCAGCTCATCTCCGGACTTTGCCTACGAGCAGTACTTC

J gene: TRBJ2-3
V gene: TRBV28
clone size: .
D gene: TRBD2
CDR3 protein: CASRSPGLADTQYF
CDR3 DNA: TGTGCCAGCAGATCACCGGGACTAGCAGATACGCAGTATTTT

J gene: TRBJ2-5
V gene: TRBV5-8
clone size: .
D gene: .
CDR3 protein: CASSLPGDRRETQYF
CDR3 DNA: TGTGCCAGCAGCTTGCCCGGAGACCGTAGAGAGACCCAGTACTTC

J gene: TRBJ1-2
V gene: TRBV7-9
clone size: .
D gene: TRBD1
CDR3 protein: CASSSTGTGGGGYTF
CDR3 DNA: TGTGCCAGCAGCTCCACCGGGACAGGGGGCGGTGGCTACACCTTC

J gene: TRBJ1-1
V gene: TRBV10-3
clone size: .
D gene: TRBD1
CDR3 protein: CAISGTANTEAFF
CDR3 DNA: TGTGCCATCAGCGGGACAGCGAACACTGAAGCTTTCTTT

J gene: TRBJ2-3
V gene: TRBV27
clone size: once
D gene: TRBD1
CDR3 protein: CASSLYPGTVTDTQYF
CDR3 DNA: TGTGCCAGCAGTTTATACCCCGGGACAGTCACAGATACGCAGTATTTT

J gene: TRBJ2-3
V gene: TRBV18
clone size: .
D gene: TRBD2
CDR3 protein: CASSPGLAATDTQYF
CDR3 DNA: TGTGCCAGCTCACCGGGACTAGCGGCCACAGATACGCAGTATTTT

J gene: TRBJ1-2
V gene: TRBV5-6
clone size: .
D gene: .
CDR3 protein: CASSPLGQPPYGYTF
CDR3 DNA: TGTGCCAGCAGCCCCCTCGGACAGCCTCCTTATGGCTACACCTTC

J gene: TRBJ2-1
V gene: TRBV4-3
clone size: .
D gene: .
CDR3 protein: CASSQADEQFF
CDR3 DNA: TGCGCCAGCAGCCAAGCGGATGAGCAGTTCTTC

J gene: TRBJ1-6
V gene: TRBV30
clone size: once
D gene: TRBD1
CDR3 protein: CAWSGLQGAYSPLHF
CDR3 DNA: TGTGCCTGGAGTGGCCTCCAGGGGGCATATTCACCCCTCCACTTT

J gene: TRBJ2-5
V gene: TRBV7-9
clone size: .
D gene: .
CDR3 protein: CASSLSLAQETQYF
CDR3 DNA: TGTGCCAGCAGCTTATCGCTAGCGCAAGAGACCCAGTACTTC

J gene: TRBJ2-3
V gene: TRBV5-5
clone size: .
D gene: .
CDR3 protein: CASSLAGDSTDTQYF
CDR3 DNA: TGTGCCAGCAGCTTGGCGGGGGATAGCACAGATACGCAGTATTTT

J gene: TRBJ1-6
V gene: TRBV28
clone size: .
D gene: .
CDR3 protein: CASSSGLRGNSPLHF
CDR3 DNA: TGTGCCAGCAGTTCGGGTCTCAGGGGTAATTCACCCCTCCACTTT

J gene: TRBJ1-3
V gene: TRBV7-9
clone size: .
D gene: .
CDR3 protein: CASSLWRSMTGNTIYF
CDR3 DNA: TGTGCCAGCTCCCTTTGGAGGAGTATGACTGGAAACACCATATATTTT

J gene: TRBJ2-5
V gene: TRBV11-2
clone size: .
D gene: TRBD2
CDR3 protein: CASSPKTSGKETQYF
CDR3 DNA: TGTGCCAGCAGCCCAAAAACTAGCGGGAAAGAGACCCAGTACTTC

J gene: TRBJ2-5
V gene: TRBV5-1
clone size: once
D gene: .
CDR3 protein: CASSLQGGQETQYF
CDR3 DNA: TGCGCCAGCAGCTTACAGGGGGGGCAAGAGACCCAGTACTTC